This T cell receptor beta chain was recovered during a study of early T cells in non-severe SARS-CoV-2 infection. Turning to the study itself: Sequencing input comprised bulk RNA from unsorted whole blood; chain pairing was not available.

Attachment of unique molecular identifiers to individual cDNA molecules was performed. TCRdb recomputed calls from the 5' RACE reads with MiXCR, one row per CDR3 protein. Of more than 65,000 distinct CDR3 sequences in the sample, roughly 13% were seen once. This CDR3 is 14 amino acids long. Germline V gene data show CDR1 as SGHRS and CDR2 as YFSETQ. The junction had 5 bases not matched to a gene; V was cut back by 4 bases and J by 4 bases. The gene calls are TRBV5-1 and TRBJ1-3; 7 nucleotides agree with TRBD1. Specimen: whole blood. The TCR was taken from an adult who was a healthcare worker with PCR-confirmed SARS-CoV-2 infection or an uninfected control (not recorded which). CDR3: CASSQGTDGNTIYF. The CDR3 bases are TGCGCCAGCAGCCAAGGGACAGACGGAAACACCATATATTTT. The full variable domain, its missing parts supplied by reference TRBV5-1 and TRBJ1-3, is KAGVTQTPRYLIKTRGQQVTLSCSPISGHRSVSWYQQTPGQGLQFLFEYFSETQRNKGNFPGRFSGRQFSNSRSEMNVSTLELGDSALYLCASSQGTDGNTIYFGEGSWLTVV.